This TCR beta chain was identified during a study of cytomegalovirus exposure and HLA in healthy donors. About the research overall: The same platform was used for the 110 or so validation repertoires and the roughly 670 first-cohort repertoires, a later analysis reported. Study-wide findings and caveats: First-cohort TCR clusters tended to co-occur in the 95 to 150 validation repertoires, a later analysis found. Most TCR sequences showed up rarely, but some public TCRs showed up in many donors. The study put 150 to 200 TCR beta chains on its list as cytomegalovirus-associated.

The assay was immunoSEQ multiplex PCR, and TCRdb's table has in-frame clones only and misses some. The sample has about 60,000 clones, around 96% seen once. About this clone: No antigen is known for it.

Germline V gives CDR1 MNHEY, CDR2 SVGAGI. The CDR3 runs to 14 residues. The J segment lost 3 bases and the V segment lost 7 bases, leaving 5 bases of the junction unmatched. The chain combines TRBV6-5 with TRBJ2-2; 7 nucleotides line up with TRBD2. The sequence was obtained from a man younger than 35 in good health and CMV-seronegative. The sequencing input was PBMCs. The CDR3 spells CASKGGRDTGELFF. CDR3 bases: TGTGCCAGCAAGGGCGGGAGAGACACCGGGGAGCTGTTTTTT.